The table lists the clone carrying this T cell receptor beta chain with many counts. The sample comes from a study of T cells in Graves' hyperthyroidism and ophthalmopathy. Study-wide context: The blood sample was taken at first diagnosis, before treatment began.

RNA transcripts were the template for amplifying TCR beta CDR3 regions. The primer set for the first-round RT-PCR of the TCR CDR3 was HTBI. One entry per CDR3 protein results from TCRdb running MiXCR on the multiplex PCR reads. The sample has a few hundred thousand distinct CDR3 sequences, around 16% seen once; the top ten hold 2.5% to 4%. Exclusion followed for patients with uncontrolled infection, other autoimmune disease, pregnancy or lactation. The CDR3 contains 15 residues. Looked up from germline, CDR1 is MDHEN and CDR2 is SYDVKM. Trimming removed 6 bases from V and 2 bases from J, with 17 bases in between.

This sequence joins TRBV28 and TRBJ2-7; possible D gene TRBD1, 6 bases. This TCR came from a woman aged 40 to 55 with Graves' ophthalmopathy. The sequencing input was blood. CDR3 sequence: CASRRTASVAYEQYF. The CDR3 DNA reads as TGTGCCAGCAGGAGGACAGCCTCGGTCGCCTACGAGCAGTACTTC. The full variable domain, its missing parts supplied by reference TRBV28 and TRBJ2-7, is DVKVTQSSRYLVKRTGEKVFLECVQDMDHENMFWYRQDPGLGLRLIYFSYDVKMKEKGDIPEGYSVSREKKERFSLILESASTNQTSMYLCASRRTASVAYEQYFGPGTRLTVT.